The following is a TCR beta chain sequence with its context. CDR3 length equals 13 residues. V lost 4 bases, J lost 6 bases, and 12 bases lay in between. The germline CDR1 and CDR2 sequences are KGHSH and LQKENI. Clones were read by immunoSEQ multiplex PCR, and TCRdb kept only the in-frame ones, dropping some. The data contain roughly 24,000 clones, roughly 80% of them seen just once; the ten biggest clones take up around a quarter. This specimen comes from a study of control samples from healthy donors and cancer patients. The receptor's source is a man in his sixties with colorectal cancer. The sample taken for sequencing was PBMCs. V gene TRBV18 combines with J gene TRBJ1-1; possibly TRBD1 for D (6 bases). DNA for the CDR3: TGTGCCAGCTCACAAACAGGGCTCGCTGAAGCTTTCTTT. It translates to CASSQTGLAEAFF.